This record concerns one T cell receptor (beta chain) sequence. Antigen: not known. This CDR3 spans 13 amino acids. In germline, CDR1 is MNHNS, CDR2 SASEGT. V was shortened by 5 bases and J by 9 bases, with 14 bases between the two germline ends. This entry is derived from a study of cytomegalovirus exposure and HLA in healthy donors. About the research overall: Earlier sequencing of some 170 million T cells yielded around 100 million unique TCR beta sequences. Whole-study results and caveats: The dataset shows that most TCR sequences were rare, while some public TCRs occurred in many donors. In the analysis, some V segments, TRBV6-2 and TRBV6-3 included, were excluded as indistinguishable.

The study ran its PCR with 60 Vbeta and 13 Jbeta primers. Sequencing was performed with immunoSEQ multiplex PCR; in TCRdb, only in-frame clones are kept and a portion is missing. The sample has around 140,000 clones; around 80% are singletons. This chain links TRBV6-1 with TRBJ2-1, with D possibly matching TRBD2 (5 bases). The TCR originated in a female donor in good health and CMV-seronegative. Sequencing was done on a sample of PBMCs. In nucleotides, the CDR3 is TGTGCCAGCAGTACAAAGATGGGAGTTGAGCAGTTCTTC. It specifies CASSTKMGVEQFF.